Following are 10 T cell receptor beta chains from one sample sequenced in a study of PD-L1 blockade in urothelial cancer (dated by TCRdb to 2015 to 2018). The time point label corresponds to: pretreatment peripheral blood. The receptor library was made with the immunoSEQ multiplex PCR assay. TCRdb mirrors the immuneACCESS table, restricted to in-frame sequences. Some clones are absent from its copies; in checked studies, under half trace to an unresolved V gene, and the reason for the others is unknown. The sample table lists about 50,000 clones, roughly nine tenths of them with a count of one. Roughly 14% of the sample is taken by the ten largest. The sample in question was PBMCs, obtained around atezolizumab (anti-PD-L1) treatment. Receptors originate from a woman aged 55-75 years with urothelial cancer.

This clone was recorded a few times. V usage is TRBV19 and J usage is TRBJ1-6, with 7 bases fitting TRBD1. The CDR3 runs 15 residues. Germline V lookup: CDR1 LNHDA, CDR2 SQIVND (reference sequence). The junction had 4 bases not matched to a gene; V was cut back by 3 bases and J by 5 bases. CDR3 sequence: CASSIRDRDNSPLHF. The CDR3 DNA reads TGTGCCAGTAGTATTAGAGACAGGGATAATTCACCCCTCCACTTT.

This CDR3 is CASSFGTGVTNEKLFF. CDR3 DNA: TGTGCCAGCAGCTTCGGGACAGGGGTTACTAATGAAAAACTGTTTTTT. This sequence joins TRBV5-6 and TRBJ1-4; 10 nucleotides line up with TRBD1. V gave up 2 bases and J gave up 2 bases; unmatched junction bases: 3. Germline-derived CDR1 and CDR2 are SGHDT and YYEEEE. The CDR3 runs to 16 residues.

The J gene is TRBJ2-2, the V gene TRBV28; possible D gene TRBD1, 5 bases. This CDR3 is built from 13 residues. Between the trimmed V and J ends, which lost 5 bases and 5 bases, there was a span of 9 bases. Germline V gene data show CDR1 as MDHEN and CDR2 as SYDVKM. The CDR3 region is CASSSQGTGELFF. In DNA, the CDR3 is TGTGCCAGCAGTAGCCAGGGAACCGGGGAGCTGTTTTTT.

The chain carries TRBV19 and TRBJ2-2; possible D gene TRBD2, 7 bases. CDR1 and CDR2 from the germline V gene are LNHDA and SQIVND (reference sequence). The germline V and J ends were trimmed by 5 bases and 7 bases, with 14 bases remaining between them. This CDR3 contains 14 residues. This CDR3 is CASSSGGAGGELFF. The CDR3 DNA reads TGTGCCAGTAGTTCTGGGGGGGCAGGCGGGGAGCTGTTTTTT.

The chain is built from TRBV7-6 and TRBJ2-5, with 14 bases identical to TRBD2. CDR1 and CDR2 (germline): SGHVS, FNYEAQ. V was clipped by 5 bases and J by 3 bases; unmatched bases: 14. The CDR3 spans 19 residues. CDR3 region: CASSPSSRGTSGREETQYF. In DNA form, the CDR3 reads TGTGCCAGCAGCCCATCAAGTAGGGGGACTAGCGGGAGAGAAGAGACCCAGTACTTC.

This chain joins TRBV19 and TRBJ2-3, with D maybe TRBD2 (5 bases). The ends were cut back, 7 bases at V and 2 bases at J, with 13 bases in the middle. This CDR3 is built from 14 residues. Germline V lookup: CDR1 LNHDA, CDR2 SQIVND (reference sequence). DNA for the CDR3: TGTGCCAGTAAAGGACTTACGTCCACAGATACGCAGTATTTT. The encoded protein is CASKGLTSTDTQYF.

V gene TRBV7-6 combines with J gene TRBJ2-1, with D possibly matching TRBD2 (6 bases). V was clipped by 2 bases and J by 0 bases, with 11 bases between them. Germline lookup yields CDR1 SGHVS and CDR2 FNYEAQ. The length of the CDR3 is 16 residues. The CDR3 spells CASSLLFGGSYNEQFF. CDR3 DNA sequence: TGTGCCAGCAGCTTATTATTCGGGGGCTCCTACAATGAGCAGTTCTTC.

The rearrangement links TRBV6-5 to TRBJ1-1, with 10 bases that match TRBD1. The CDR3 covers 15 residues. Germline V gene lookup returns CDR1 MNHEY and CDR2 SVGAGI. The ends lost 2 bases at V and 4 bases at J; junction bases unmatched: 4. The DNA for the CDR3 is TGTGCCAGCAGTTACCATGGACAGGGGGGCACTGAAGCTTTCTTT. It codes for CASSYHGQGGTEAFF.

The chain combines TRBV19 with TRBJ2-1; 8 positions agree with TRBD2. This CDR3 spans 12 amino acids. Per germline, CDR1 LNHDA and CDR2 SQIVND (reference sequence). The J segment lost 16 bases and the V segment lost 3 bases, leaving 8 bases of the junction unmatched. CDR3 DNA: TGTGCCAGTAGTATCGGTCGGGAGGGGACCTTCTTC. Protein sequence: CASSIGREGTFF.

The V gene is TRBV4-1, the J gene TRBJ1-1; perhaps TRBD1 as D (6 bases). CDR3 length equals 15 residues. Germline V lookup: CDR1 MGHRA, CDR2 YSYEKL. V gave up 6 bases and J gave up 3 bases, with 17 bases separating them. The CDR3 bases are TGCGCCAGCAGAACTAGGGACATTGTTGACACTGAAGCTTTCTTT. Amino acid sequence: CASRTRDIVDTEAFF.